Below are 21 T cell receptor beta chains sequenced from a single sample in a study of T cells in Graves' hyperthyroidism and ophthalmopathy. It was RNA transcripts that yielded the amplified TCR beta CDR3 regions. Using the HTBI primer set, a first-round RT-PCR was run on the TCR CDR3. MiXCR, applied by TCRdb to the multiplex PCR reads, yields one record per CDR3 protein. The sample lists about 410,000 distinct CDR3 sequences, under 15% seen once, with under 15% in the top ten. The sample consisted of blood. The origin of the receptors is a man between 18 and 29 years old with Graves' ophthalmopathy.

This clonotype has only one observation. The chain uses TRBV6-2 or TRBV6-3 and TRBJ1-2; tentative D call: TRBD1 (6 bases). The CDR3 is 14 residues long. V was trimmed by 6 bases and J by 8 bases, leaving 19 bases between them. The V gene's germline CDR1 is MNHEY and CDR2 SVGEGT. The CDR3 spells CASSPGTSAGGYTF. CDR3 sequence (DNA): TGTGCCAGCAGCCCGGGGACATCGGCTGGGGGCTACACCTTC.

This clonotype has ten or more counts. The chain employs TRBV20-1 and TRBJ2-3; 7 bases are shared with TRBD1. The CDR3 consists of 13 residues. The V gene end was trimmed by 6 bases and the J gene end by 3 bases; junction bases not matched to a gene: 6. Germline V gene data show CDR1 as DFQATT and CDR2 as SNEGSKA (reference sequence). CDR3 bases: TGCAGTGCAATGACAGGGCGGACAGATACGCAGTATTTT. Protein product: CSAMTGRTDTQYF.

This chain uses TRBV11-2 with TRBJ1-3, with unresolved D. V lost 0 bases and J 8 bases, leaving 8 bases between the germline ends. This CDR3 has 13 residues. CDR1 and CDR2 (germline): SGHAT, FQNNGV. The CDR3: CASSLEGWDTIYF. CDR3 nucleotide sequence: TGTGCCAGCAGCTTAGAGGGATGGGACACCATATATTTT. The full variable domain, completed using reference TRBV11-2 and TRBJ1-3, is EAGVAQSPRYKIIEKRQSVAFWCNPISGHATLYWYQQILGQGPKLLIQFQNNGVVDDSQLPKDRFSAERLKGVDSTLKIQPAKLEDSAVYLCASSLEGWDTIYFGEGSWLTVV.

Ten or more counts support this clonotype. This chain connects TRBV12-3 or TRBV12-4 to TRBJ1-2, with D possibly matching TRBD1 (5 bases). CDR3 length equals 13 residues. V lost 4 bases and J 7 bases, leaving 13 bases between the germline ends. CDR3 in amino acids: CASSSRASGGYTF. The DNA for the CDR3 is TGTGCCAGCAGTTCCAGGGCTTCCGGTGGCTACACCTTC.

This clonotype was seen at least ten times. The V call is TRBV5-8, the J call TRBJ2-7, with TRBD2 matching 8 bases. The CDR3 covers 19 residues. CDR1 is SGHTS and CDR2 is YDEGEE in the germline V gene. Germline trimming cut 2 bases from V and 1 base from J; bases unmatched to any gene: 17. The DNA for the CDR3 is TGTGCCAGCAGCTTTATCCCGGGTAGCGGGACCTACTATTCCTACGAGCAGTACTTC. Translation gives CASSFIPGSGTYYSYEQYF.

This clonotype was picked up many times. This chain uses TRBV6-1 with TRBJ2-3; TRBD2 agrees at 8 bases. The V gene's germline CDR1 is MNHNS and CDR2 SASEGT. This CDR3 has 14 amino acids. V dropped 5 bases and J dropped 5; count of bases not matched to a gene: 6. Here the CDR3 reads CASSSIAGRDTQYF. CDR3 DNA sequence: TGTGCCAGCAGTTCTATAGCGGGAAGAGATACGCAGTATTTT.

Many counts were recorded for this clonotype. The chain links TRBV3-1 to TRBJ2-5; 8 nucleotides agree with TRBD1. The V segment lost 4 bases and the J segment 6 bases; nucleotides outside the gene matches: 7. There are 14 residues in the CDR3. The V gene's germline CDR1 is LGHDT and CDR2 YNNKEL (reference sequence). The CDR3 DNA reads TGTGCCAGCAGCCTCGACAGGGGAACGAAGACCCAGTACTTC. Translating gives CASSLDRGTKTQYF.

This clonotype was observed many times. CDR3 nucleotides: TGTGCCAGCAGCAATAGGGGTGTCTATGGCTACACCTTC. Amino acids: CASSNRGVYGYTF. The chain links TRBV12-3 or TRBV12-4 to TRBJ1-2; the D gene is possibly TRBD1 (5 bases). The CDR3 has 13 residues. V was trimmed by 6 bases and J by 4 bases, leaving 12 bases between them.

As regards this clonotype: This may stem from a read error, because a much larger clone lies one nucleotide away. The CDR3 spells CASSKDSSGPPLHF. The CDR3 nucleotides are TGTGCCAGCTCGAAGGACAGCTCAGGTCCACCCCTCCACTTT. The chain joins TRBV18 to TRBJ1-6; the D gene is possibly TRBD1 (6 bases). CDR1 and CDR2 (germline): KGHSH, LQKENI. The CDR3 totals 14 residues. V lost 6 bases and J lost 11, with 17 bases in between.

The chain carries TRBV7-9 and TRBJ2-7; TRBD1 matches 10 bases. The CDR3 covers 17 residues. J was trimmed by 5 bases and V by 1 base; bases with no gene match: 11. CDR1 and CDR2 from the germline V gene are SEHNR and FQNEAQ (reference sequence). The CDR3 reads CASSLGRGGTGDHEQYF. The CDR3 DNA sequence: TGTGCCAGCAGCTTAGGAAGGGGGGGGACAGGGGACCACGAGCAGTACTTC.

As regards this clonotype: A read error may be the cause here, since a much bigger clone is one base away. The gene calls are TRBV5-6 and TRBJ2-1; D could derive from TRBD1 or TRBD2 (5 bases each). Per the germline V gene, CDR1 is SGHDT and CDR2 is YYEEEE. The CDR3 is 13 residues long. Trimming pared 6 bases from V and 9 bases from J, leaving 16 bases between. CDR3 sequence: CASNFGGVGEQFF. The DNA of the CDR3 is TGTGCCAGCAACTTTGGGGGAGTGGGTGAGCAGTTCTTC.

This clonotype was counted many times. The chain couples TRBV20-1 to TRBJ2-5; a weak D match, TRBD2 (5 bases). Germline V lookup: CDR1 DFQATT, CDR2 SNEGSKA (reference sequence). Trimming removed 0 bases at V and 2 bases at J, with 10 bases between. The CDR3 has 14 amino acids. The CDR3 spells CSARDVERQETQYF. CDR3 coding DNA: TGCAGTGCTAGAGATGTCGAGCGGCAAGAGACCCAGTACTTC.

This clonotype turned up a few times. This rearrangement joins TRBV18 to TRBJ2-2; tentatively, D is TRBD1 (5 bases). The germline CDR1 and CDR2 sequences are KGHSH and LQKENI. The CDR3 has 13 residues. V shed 8 bases and J shed 6 bases, with 13 bases lying between them. The CDR3 is CASTTQGSGELFF. The CDR3 nucleotides are TGTGCCAGCACAACGCAGGGCTCCGGGGAGCTGTTTTTT.

This clonotype was observed a handful of times. The chain joins TRBV6-2 or TRBV6-3 to TRBJ2-2, with D perhaps given as TRBD1 or TRBD2 (5 bases each). Germline V gene data show CDR1 as MNHEY and CDR2 as SVGEGT. The germline V and J ends were trimmed by 4 bases and 10 bases, with 7 bases remaining between them. CDR3 length equals 11 residues. The CDR3 spells CASSFGTELFF. CDR3 bases: TGTGCCAGCAGTTTTGGGACGGAGCTGTTTTTT.

Many counts were recorded for this clonotype. The chain joins TRBV20-1 to TRBJ1-5; D unclear. The V end lost 3 bases, the J end lost 0 bases, and 9 bases lay between the germline ends. The CDR3 covers 14 residues. Germline values: CDR1 DFQATT, CDR2 SNEGSKA (reference sequence). CDR3 region: CSASYGYSNQPQHF. In DNA, the CDR3 is TGCAGTGCTAGTTATGGATATAGCAATCAGCCCCAGCATTTT.

Many counts were recorded for this clonotype. The chain links TRBV6-1 to TRBJ2-4, with D perhaps matching TRBD2 (6 bases). The CDR3 is 16 amino acids. The germline CDR1 and CDR2 sequences are MNHNS and SASEGT. Trimming cost V 1 base and J 0 bases, with 10 bases left between them. The DNA of the CDR3 is TGTGCCAGCAGTGAAGGGGGGAGGTTAGCCAAAAACATTCAGTACTTC. The encoded protein is CASSEGGRLAKNIQYF.

This clonotype was detected ten times or more. This chain uses TRBV27 with TRBJ1-2; D gene unclear. In germline, CDR1 is MNHEY, CDR2 SMNVEV (reference sequence). V shed 2 bases and J shed 4 bases, with 17 bases lying between them. This CDR3 has 16 amino acids. CDR3 nucleotide sequence: TGTGCCAGCAGTTTACGTGCGGGCGCGCCTCTCTATGGCTACACCTTC. Its translation is CASSLRAGAPLYGYTF.

This clonotype was counted many times. V and J are TRBV2 and TRBJ2-7; no reliable D call. V was pared by 4 bases and J by 5 bases, with 15 bases between. The CDR3 consists of 14 residues. The germline CDR1 and CDR2 sequences are SNHLY and FYNNEI. CDR3 in amino acids: CASSGDGALDEQYF. CDR3 DNA: TGTGCCAGCAGTGGAGACGGCGCGCTTGACGAGCAGTACTTC.

The table lists this clonotype with many counts. CDR3 in DNA: TGCAGTGCTAGACCCGGGGGGCTCAAAGAGACCCAGTACTTC. This encodes CSARPGGLKETQYF. The V and J genes are TRBV20-1 and TRBJ2-5; D may be TRBD2 (7 bases). Germline loops: CDR1 DFQATT, CDR2 SNEGSKA (reference sequence). The CDR3 consists of 14 residues. V was cut by 2 bases and J by 3 bases, with 13 bases left in between.

The table lists this clonotype with many counts. The chain couples TRBV3-1 to TRBJ2-3, with D perhaps TRBD1 (5 bases). The CDR3 is 16 amino acids. The V end lost 4 bases, the J end lost 3 bases, and 17 bases lay between the germline ends. Germline CDR1 reads LGHDT; CDR2 reads YNNKEL (reference sequence). In DNA form, the CDR3 reads TGTGCCAGCAGCCTCACGGAGCAGGGCTCTACAGATACGCAGTATTTT. Protein: CASSLTEQGSTDTQYF.

A remark on this clonotype: A much larger clone differs by one base, so this may be a read error. The chain employs TRBV11-2 and TRBJ2-5, with TRBD2 matching over 7 bases. The CDR3 runs to 15 residues. Germline assignment: CDR1 SGHAT and CDR2 FQNNGV. Here the CDR3 DNA reads TGTGTCAGCAGCTTAGGGACTATTTCGTCCGAGACCCAGTACTTC. This gives the protein CVSSLGTISSETQYF.